This TCR beta chain was obtained from a study of T cell changes during pregnancy in multiple sclerosis. The V gene end was trimmed by 11 bases and the J gene end by 8 bases; junction bases not matched to a gene: 17. Looked up from germline, CDR1 is LNHDA and CDR2 is SQIVND (reference sequence). This CDR3 region has 16 residues. Profiled with immunoSEQ multiplex PCR; TCRdb holds only in-frame clones, not every one. This table holds some 41,000 clones, nearly 90% found once. Sequences were derived from CD4+ T cells from peripheral blood mononuclear cells, sampled after pregnancy. The V and J genes are TRBV19 and TRBJ1-3, with 11 nucleotides matching TRBD1. The sequence derives from a female donor with multiple sclerosis, enrolled in a pregnancy study. Here the CDR3 reads CASENWMDRGLDTIYF. The DNA of the CDR3 is TGTGCCTCCGAGAACTGGATGGACAGGGGGCTGGACACCATATATTTT.